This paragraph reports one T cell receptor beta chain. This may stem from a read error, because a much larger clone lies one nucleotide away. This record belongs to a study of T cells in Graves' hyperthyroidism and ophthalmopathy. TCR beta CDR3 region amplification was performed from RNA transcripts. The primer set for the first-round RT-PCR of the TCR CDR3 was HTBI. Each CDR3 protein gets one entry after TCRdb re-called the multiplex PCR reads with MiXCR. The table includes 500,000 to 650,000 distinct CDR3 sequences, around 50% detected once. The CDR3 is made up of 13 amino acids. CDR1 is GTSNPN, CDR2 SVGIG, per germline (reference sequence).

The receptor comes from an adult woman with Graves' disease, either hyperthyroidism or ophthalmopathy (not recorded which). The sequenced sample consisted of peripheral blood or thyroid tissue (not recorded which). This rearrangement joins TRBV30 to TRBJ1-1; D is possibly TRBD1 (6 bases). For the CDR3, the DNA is TGTGCCTGGGGTGTACAGGGTTACACTGAAGCTTTCTTT. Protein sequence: CAWGVQGYTEAFF.